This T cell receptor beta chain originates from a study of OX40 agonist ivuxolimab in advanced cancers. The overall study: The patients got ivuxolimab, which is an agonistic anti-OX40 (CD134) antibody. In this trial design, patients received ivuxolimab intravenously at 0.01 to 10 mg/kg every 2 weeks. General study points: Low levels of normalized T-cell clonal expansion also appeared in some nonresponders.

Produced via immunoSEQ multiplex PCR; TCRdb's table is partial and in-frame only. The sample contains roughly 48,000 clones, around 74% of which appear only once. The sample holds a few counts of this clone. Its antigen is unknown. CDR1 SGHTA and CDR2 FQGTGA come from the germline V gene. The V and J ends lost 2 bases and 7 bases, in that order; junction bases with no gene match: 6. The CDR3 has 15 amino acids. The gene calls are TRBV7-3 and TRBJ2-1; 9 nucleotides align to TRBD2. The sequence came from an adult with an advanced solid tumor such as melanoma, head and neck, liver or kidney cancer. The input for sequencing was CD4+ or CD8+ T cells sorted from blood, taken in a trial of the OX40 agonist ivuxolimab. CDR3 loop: CASSLRLAGVNEQFF. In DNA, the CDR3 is TGTGCCAGCAGCTTACGGTTAGCGGGAGTAAATGAGCAGTTCTTC.